Below, 17 T cell receptor beta chains from the same sample are listed, as sequenced in a study of T cell responses to AZD1222 COVID-19 vaccine. Generated by immunoSEQ multiplex PCR, the TCRdb table keeps only in-frame clones and is missing some. This table has over 100,000 clones, roughly 90% appearing once. The sequences come from peripheral blood, collected on day 0 of AZD1222 vaccination. The receptors come from an adult in good health.

The rearrangement links TRBV30 to TRBJ1-2, with D unresolved. Trimming removed 1 base from V and 7 bases from J, with 16 bases in between. The CDR3 is 14 amino acids. Germline CDR1 and CDR2: GTSNPN and SVGIG (reference sequence). CDR3 DNA: TGTGCCTGGAGTGCCCGTTGGTTTGATACTGGCTACACCTTC. It encodes CAWSARWFDTGYTF. Using reference TRBV30 and TRBJ1-2 for the parts outside the CDR3, the full variable domain is SQTIHQWPATLVQPVGSPLSLECTVEGTSNPNLYWYRQAAGRGLQLLFYSVGIGQISSEVPQNLSASRPQDRQFILSSKKLLLSDSGFYLCAWSARWFDTGYTFGSGTRLTVV.

This chain links TRBV7-6 with TRBJ2-5; 7 nucleotides line up with TRBD2. With V trimmed by 3 bases and J by 2 bases, 3 bases remained unmatched. The V gene's germline CDR1 is SGHVS and CDR2 FNYEAQ. The length of the CDR3 is 14 residues. CDR3 sequence reads: CASSLFSGQETQYF. The CDR3 DNA follows: TGTGCCAGCAGCTTGTTTAGCGGGCAAGAGACCCAGTACTTC.

The chain employs TRBV7-6 and TRBJ1-2, with D perhaps matching TRBD1 (6 bases). In germline, CDR1 is SGHVS, CDR2 FNYEAQ. V lost 3 bases and J 8 bases, leaving 10 bases between the germline ends. The CDR3 is 12 amino acids. The CDR3 loop is CASSFSGGGYTF. CDR3 DNA: TGTGCCAGCAGCTTTTCGGGGGGCGGCTACACCTTC. Full variable domain (rest looked up from reference TRBV7-6 and TRBJ1-2): GAGVSQSPRYKVTKRGQDVALRCDPISGHVSLYWYRQALGQGPEFLTYFNYEAQQDKSGLPNDRFSAERPEGSISTLTIQRTEQRDSAMYRCASSFSGGGYTFGSGTRLTVV.

DNA of the CDR3: TGTGCCAGCACAGACAGGGGGCTGGCCACTGAAGCTTTCTTT. This gives the protein CASTDRGLATEAFF. The V call is TRBV11-2, the J call TRBJ1-1, with 10 bases matching TRBD1. V gave up 7 bases and J gave up 4 bases; unmatched junction bases: 6. CDR1 and CDR2 (germline): SGHAT, FQNNGV. The CDR3 has 14 residues. The entire variable domain, with the rest obtained from reference TRBV11-2 and TRBJ1-1, is as follows: EAGVAQSPRYKIIEKRQSVAFWCNPISGHATLYWYQQILGQGPKLLIQFQNNGVVDDSQLPKDRFSAERLKGVDSTLKIQPAKLEDSAVYLCASTDRGLATEAFFGQGTRLTVV.

V is TRBV7-3 and J is TRBJ1-6, with 7 bases identical to TRBD1. CDR3 length equals 14 residues. CDR1 is SGHTA and CDR2 is FQGTGA in the germline V gene. J was trimmed by 8 bases and V by 1 base; bases with no gene match: 2. CDR3 bases: TGTGCCAGCAGCTTAAGAGGGGGCTATTCACCCCTCCACTTT. The encoded protein is CASSLRGGYSPLHF.

V and J are TRBV6-2 or TRBV6-3 and TRBJ2-3, with a weak D call TRBD1 (5 bases). V lost 2 bases, J lost 1 base, and 16 bases lay in between. Germline lookup yields CDR1 MNHEY and CDR2 SVGEGT. This CDR3 is built from 17 residues. This CDR3 reads CASSYPTGSSGTDTQYF. The CDR3, as DNA: TGTGCCAGCAGTTACCCAACAGGTTCCTCTGGCACAGATACGCAGTATTTT.

The J gene is TRBJ2-3, the V gene TRBV19; D unresolved. This CDR3 contains 14 residues. Deletions cut 5 bases from V and 0 bases from J, with 9 bases between. Germline loops: CDR1 LNHDA, CDR2 SQIVND (reference sequence). The CDR3 protein is CASSSTSSTDTQYF. The CDR3 DNA follows: TGTGCCAGTAGTTCTACATCTAGCACAGATACGCAGTATTTT.

The gene calls are TRBV28 and TRBJ2-7, with a possible D match to TRBD2 (6 bases). V was clipped by 6 bases and J by 3 bases, with 15 bases between them. The CDR3 runs 14 residues. CDR1 is MDHEN, CDR2 SYDVKM, per germline. Written as DNA, the CDR3 is TGTGCCAGCAGCGACGGGAGTAAATTCTACGAGCAGTACTTC. Translated: CASSDGSKFYEQYF.

This chain links TRBV6-2 or TRBV6-3 with TRBJ2-7, with 9 bases lining up with TRBD2. J gave up 13 bases and V 3 bases, and 13 bases lay outside the gene matches. The germline V gene has CDR1 MNHEY and CDR2 SVGEGT. The CDR3 runs 14 residues. CDR3 sequence (DNA): TGTGCCAGCAGTTATTCTCGAGGAGAGCGGGAGGAATACTTC. Translation gives CASSYSRGEREEYF.

The chain joins TRBV19 to TRBJ1-6; no clear D. Trimming took off 1 base at V and 10 bases at J, with 5 bases between the two ends. The CDR3 extends over 12 amino acids. Germline assignment: CDR1 LNHDA and CDR2 SQIVND (reference sequence). For the CDR3, the DNA is TGTGCCAGTAGTATAGCCGGCTCACCCCTCCACTTT. This gives the protein CASSIAGSPLHF. Supplemented by reference TRBV19 and TRBJ1-6, the full variable domain reads DGGITQSPKYLFRKEGQNVTLSCEQNLNHDAMYWYRQDPGQGLRLIYYSQIVNDFQKGDIAEGYSVSREKKESFPLTVTSAQKNPTAFYLCASSIAGSPLHFGNGTRLTVT.

This sequence joins TRBV3-1 (or the pseudogene TRBV3-2) and TRBJ2-7; 14 bases map to TRBD2. The J segment lost 1 base and the V segment lost 2 bases, leaving 4 bases of the junction unmatched. This CDR3 is built from 17 residues. Germline CDR1 LGHDT, CDR2 YNNKEL (reference sequence). The CDR3 here is CASSQLRTSGRSYEQYF. CDR3 DNA sequence: TGTGCCAGCAGCCAACTACGGACTAGCGGGAGGTCCTACGAGCAGTACTTC.

The chain is built from TRBV19 and TRBJ1-6; D gene unclear. Germline assignment: CDR1 LNHDA and CDR2 SQIVND (reference sequence). The CDR3 sequence is 15 residues long. V lost 5 bases, J lost 14 bases, and 22 bases lay in between. The CDR3 coding sequence is TGTGCCAGTAGTCCACCTTCTACAGCGATTTTAGCCCTCCACTTT. Protein product: CASSPPSTAILALHF.

This chain links TRBV28 with TRBJ1-1; D might be TRBD1 (5 bases). Germline lookup yields CDR1 MDHEN and CDR2 SYDVKM. The CDR3 covers 13 residues. V was trimmed by 6 bases and J by 5 bases, leaving 13 bases between them. The DNA of the CDR3 is TGTGCCAGCAGACCCCCAGGGAGGACTGAAGCTTTCTTT. It specifies CASRPPGRTEAFF. Based on the CDR3 plus reference TRBV28 and TRBJ1-1, the full variable domain is DVKVTQSSRYLVKRTGEKVFLECVQDMDHENMFWYRQDPGLGLRLIYFSYDVKMKEKGDIPEGYSVSREKKERFSLILESASTNQTSMYLCASRPPGRTEAFFGQGTRLTVV.

V and J are TRBV5-1 and TRBJ2-7, with D perhaps assigned TRBD1 or TRBD2 (5 bases each). The CDR3 consists of 15 residues. From germline, CDR1 is SGHRS and CDR2 YFSETQ. V dropped 3 bases and J dropped 3 bases, with 16 bases sitting between them. The CDR3 DNA reads as TGCGCCAGCAGCTCTGGGGGTGCGGAGAGCTACGAGCAGTACTTC. Translated: CASSSGGAESYEQYF.

This chain links TRBV10-3 with TRBJ2-5; the match to TRBD1 covers 7 bases. Per germline, CDR1 ENHRY and CDR2 SYGVKD. With V trimmed by 0 bases and J by 5 bases, 3 bases remained unmatched. The CDR3 has 14 residues. The CDR3 protein is CAISESGGIETQYF. In DNA, the CDR3 is TGTGCCATCAGTGAGTCAGGGGGCATTGAGACCCAGTACTTC.

This clone was recorded a few times. This chain uses TRBV5-4 with TRBJ2-1; 9 bases fit TRBD1. V lost 4 bases to trimming and J lost 3 bases; unmatched junction nucleotides: 5. Germline V CDR1 and CDR2: SGHNT, YYREEE (reference sequence). This CDR3 spans 15 amino acids. In DNA, the CDR3 is TGTGCCAGCAGCCCCAGGACAGGGGACTACAATGAGCAGTTCTTC. Amino acids: CASSPRTGDYNEQFF.

The chain is built from TRBV6-5 and TRBJ1-1; no clear D. This CDR3 has 13 amino acids. Trimming removed 0 bases at V and 6 bases at J, with 8 bases between. In germline, CDR1 is MNHEY, CDR2 SVGAGI. The CDR3 nucleotides read TGTGCCAGCAGTTACTCTCAGGAGGCTGAAGCTTTCTTT. Protein product: CASSYSQEAEAFF.